This is a list of T cell receptor beta chains from one sample in a study of persistence of HIV-infected CD4 T cells. Which antigens these TCRs recognize remains unknown. TCRdb's table, derived via immunoSEQ multiplex PCR, lists solely in-frame clones and lacks some. The data show about 39,000 clones, more than 75% seen once. This specimen consisted of cultured CD4+ T cells from PBMCs, obtained from a patient who received antiretroviral therapy. Receptor source: an adult with HIV. The donor label of this sample is uncertain. CDR3s include the opening cysteine and the closing phenylalanine or tryptophan. Fields, in order: D gene, J gene, V gene, clone size, CDR3 DNA, CDR3 protein. A D gene is named only where the DNA matches it firmly. Clone size appears in some rows only: once, few, many, or a class for an expanded clone.

d_call: TRBD1; j_call: TRBJ2-7; v_call: TRBV5-1; clone_size: -; cdr3_nt: TGCGCCAGCAGCTTTGGGACAGGGATCTACGAGCAGTACTTC; cdr3_aa: CASSFGTGIYEQYF
d_call: -; j_call: TRBJ1-4; v_call: TRBV7-2; clone_size: -; cdr3_nt: TGTGCCAGCAGCTCAGGGCACAGCAAGAATGAAAAACTGTTTTTT; cdr3_aa: CASSSGHSKNEKLFF
d_call: -; j_call: TRBJ2-3; v_call: TRBV4-1; clone_size: -; cdr3_nt: TGCGCCAGCAGCCAAGATCTAAGCACAGATACGCAGTATTTT; cdr3_aa: CASSQDLSTDTQYF
d_call: -; j_call: TRBJ2-2; v_call: TRBV6-5; clone_size: -; cdr3_nt: TGTGCCAGCACTCAGGGACCCAACACCGGGGAGCTGTTTTTT; cdr3_aa: CASTQGPNTGELFF
d_call: -; j_call: TRBJ2-7; v_call: TRBV19; clone_size: -; cdr3_nt: TGTGCCAGTAGTACGATGACTGGAAGGGACCACGAGCAGTACTTC; cdr3_aa: CASSTMTGRDHEQYF
d_call: TRBD1; j_call: TRBJ1-1; v_call: TRBV28; clone_size: -; cdr3_nt: TGTGCCAGCAGTATACAGGGGACTGAAGCTTTCTTT; cdr3_aa: CASSIQGTEAFF
d_call: TRBD1; j_call: TRBJ2-2; v_call: TRBV3-1/TRBV3-2; clone_size: once; cdr3_nt: TGTGCCAGCAGCCAAGTCGGGCAGGGGGCTAACACCGGGGAGCTGTTTTTT; cdr3_aa: CASSQVGQGANTGELFF
d_call: -; j_call: TRBJ1-1; v_call: TRBV5-1; clone_size: -; cdr3_nt: TGCGCCAGCAGCTTGGAGGGGCCACCGAGCACTGAAGCTTTCTTT; cdr3_aa: CASSLEGPPSTEAFF
d_call: -; j_call: TRBJ2-7; v_call: TRBV7-7; clone_size: -; cdr3_nt: TGTGCCAGCAGCCCCAGGTCAGCCAGCTTCTACGAGCAGTACTTC; cdr3_aa: CASSPRSASFYEQYF
d_call: -; j_call: TRBJ2-7; v_call: TRBV2; clone_size: -; cdr3_nt: TGTGCCAGCGTCCGGGGACTCTTTTCCGACGAGCAGTACTTC; cdr3_aa: CASVRGLFSDEQYF
d_call: -; j_call: TRBJ2-1; v_call: TRBV7-2; clone_size: -; cdr3_nt: TGTGCCAGCAGCATCGAACAGGGTACTCTCTACAATGAGCAGTTCTTC; cdr3_aa: CASSIEQGTLYNEQFF
d_call: TRBD1; j_call: TRBJ1-2; v_call: TRBV14; clone_size: -; cdr3_nt: TGTGCCAGCAGTCAACAGGGACAGAGGGCGCTGGGCTACACCTTC; cdr3_aa: CASSQQGQRALGYTF
d_call: TRBD1; j_call: TRBJ1-4; v_call: TRBV4-1; clone_size: few; cdr3_nt: TGCGCCAGCAGCGGGACAGGGGCAACTAATGAAAAACTGTTTTTT; cdr3_aa: CASSGTGATNEKLFF
d_call: -; j_call: TRBJ1-4; v_call: TRBV3-1/TRBV3-2; clone_size: -; cdr3_nt: TGTGCCAGCAGCCAAGAGGACGGAGGAGGCTTGTCGGAAAAACTGTTTTTT; cdr3_aa: CASSQEDGGGLSEKLFF
d_call: -; j_call: TRBJ1-4; v_call: TRBV5-1; clone_size: -; cdr3_nt: TGCGCCAGCAGCGTCGGACAGATCAATGAAAAACTGTTTTTT; cdr3_aa: CASSVGQINEKLFF
d_call: -; j_call: TRBJ2-4; v_call: TRBV27; clone_size: -; cdr3_nt: TGTGCCAGCAGTCTGAAGGGGAACATTCAGTACTTC; cdr3_aa: CASSLKGNIQYF
d_call: -; j_call: TRBJ2-3; v_call: TRBV7-3; clone_size: -; cdr3_nt: TGTGCCAGCAGCGGCGGGCAGCAAGGTACGCAGTATTTT; cdr3_aa: CASSGGQQGTQYF
d_call: -; j_call: TRBJ2-3; v_call: TRBV5-1; clone_size: -; cdr3_nt: TGCGCCAGCAGCCAGGGGGGGAGCACAGATACGCAGTATTTT; cdr3_aa: CASSQGGSTDTQYF
d_call: TRBD2; j_call: TRBJ2-7; v_call: TRBV2; clone_size: -; cdr3_nt: TGTGCCAGCACGGGACTAGCGGGCCCCTACGAGCAGTACTTC; cdr3_aa: CASTGLAGPYEQYF
d_call: TRBD1; j_call: TRBJ1-2; v_call: TRBV2; clone_size: -; cdr3_nt: TGTGCCAGCCACCGGGACAGGGGTGGCTACACCTTC; cdr3_aa: CASHRDRGGYTF
d_call: TRBD1; j_call: TRBJ1-1; v_call: TRBV4-2; clone_size: -; cdr3_nt: TGTGCCAGCAGCCGGACAAGGACAGGGGAGGCTGAAGCTTTCTTT; cdr3_aa: CASSRTRTGEAEAFF
d_call: -; j_call: TRBJ2-7; v_call: TRBV19; clone_size: -; cdr3_nt: TGTGCCAGTAGTATGGACAGGCGGGAAGGAGAGCAGTACTTC; cdr3_aa: CASSMDRREGEQYF
d_call: TRBD1; j_call: TRBJ2-1; v_call: TRBV2; clone_size: -; cdr3_nt: TGTGCCAGTACACACAGGGGGCGCGATGAGCAGTTCTTC; cdr3_aa: CASTHRGRDEQFF
d_call: -; j_call: TRBJ2-4; v_call: TRBV28; clone_size: -; cdr3_nt: TGTGCCAGCGCGAGGGTTTTACGGGGGAGCGTCTCGGTGGCCAAAAACATTCAGTACTTC; cdr3_aa: CASARVLRGSVSVAKNIQYF
d_call: -; j_call: TRBJ2-3; v_call: TRBV20-1; clone_size: -; cdr3_nt: TGCAGTGCTAGTTACGGGATGGATACGCAGTATTTT; cdr3_aa: CSASYGMDTQYF
d_call: TRBD1; j_call: TRBJ2-7; v_call: TRBV5-6; clone_size: -; cdr3_nt: TGTGCCAGCCATCCCCCCCCTTACCAAGCGACAGGGGTAGAGTACGAGCAGTACTTC; cdr3_aa: CASHPPPYQATGVEYEQYF
d_call: -; j_call: TRBJ1-6; v_call: TRBV6-1; clone_size: -; cdr3_nt: TGTGCCAGCAGTAAAGACAGGAGCTCCTATAATTCACCCCTCCACTTT; cdr3_aa: CASSKDRSSYNSPLHF
d_call: -; j_call: TRBJ2-3; v_call: TRBV24-1; clone_size: once; cdr3_nt: TGTGCCACCAGTGATAGCCGGGCTCCAAATTGGGGCACAGATACGCAGTATTTT; cdr3_aa: CATSDSRAPNWGTDTQYF
d_call: TRBD2; j_call: TRBJ2-3; v_call: TRBV10-3; clone_size: -; cdr3_nt: TGTGCCATCAGGACCGGGACTAGTACAGATACGCAGTATTTT; cdr3_aa: CAIRTGTSTDTQYF
d_call: TRBD2; j_call: TRBJ2-2; v_call: TRBV7-3; clone_size: -; cdr3_nt: TGTGCCAGCAGCTTAGTAGGACTAGCGGGGGCGAACACCGGGGAGCTGTTTTTT; cdr3_aa: CASSLVGLAGANTGELFF
d_call: -; j_call: TRBJ1-4; v_call: TRBV7-2; clone_size: -; cdr3_nt: TGTGCCAGCAGCTTAGAGAGGGCCCGGAATGAAAAACTGTTTTTT; cdr3_aa: CASSLERARNEKLFF
d_call: -; j_call: TRBJ2-7; v_call: TRBV2; clone_size: -; cdr3_nt: TGTGCCAGCAGTCCAAGGACGGTCTCCTACGAGCAGTACTTC; cdr3_aa: CASSPRTVSYEQYF
d_call: -; j_call: TRBJ1-5; v_call: TRBV6-1; clone_size: -; cdr3_nt: TGTGCCAGCAGTGATGAGTTCGGCAGGAGCAATCAGCCCCAGCATTTT; cdr3_aa: CASSDEFGRSNQPQHF
d_call: -; j_call: TRBJ2-3; v_call: TRBV29-1; clone_size: -; cdr3_nt: TGCAGCGTCGAGACACTTTTCTCCACAGATACGCAGTATTTT; cdr3_aa: CSVETLFSTDTQYF